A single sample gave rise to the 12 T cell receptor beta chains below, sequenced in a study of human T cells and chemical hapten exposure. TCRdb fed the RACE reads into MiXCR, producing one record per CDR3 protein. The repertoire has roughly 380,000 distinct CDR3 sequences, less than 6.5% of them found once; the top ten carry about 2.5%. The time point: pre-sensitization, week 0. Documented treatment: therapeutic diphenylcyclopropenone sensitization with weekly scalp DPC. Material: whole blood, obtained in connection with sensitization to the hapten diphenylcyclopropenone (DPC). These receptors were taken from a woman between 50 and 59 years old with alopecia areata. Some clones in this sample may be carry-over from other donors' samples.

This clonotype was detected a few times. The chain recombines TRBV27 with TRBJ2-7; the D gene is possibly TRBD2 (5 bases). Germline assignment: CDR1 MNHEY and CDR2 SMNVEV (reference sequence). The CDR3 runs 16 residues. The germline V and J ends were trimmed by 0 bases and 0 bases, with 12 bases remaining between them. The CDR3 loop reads CASSLSPEAGSYEQYF. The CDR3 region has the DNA TGTGCCAGCAGTTTATCCCCCGAGGCGGGCTCCTACGAGCAGTACTTC.

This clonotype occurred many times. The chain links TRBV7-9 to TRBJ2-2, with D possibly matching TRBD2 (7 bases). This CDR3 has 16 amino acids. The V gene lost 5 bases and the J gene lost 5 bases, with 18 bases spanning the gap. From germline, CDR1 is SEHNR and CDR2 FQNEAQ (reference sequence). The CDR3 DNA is TGTGCCAGCAGCCCATCCCCAAGGGGGGGAACCGGGGAGCTGTTTTTT. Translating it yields CASSPSPRGGTGELFF. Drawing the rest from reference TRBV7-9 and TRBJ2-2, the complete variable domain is DTGVSQNPRHKITKRGQNVTFRCDPISEHNRLYWYRQTLGQGPEFLTYFQNEAQLEKSRLLSDRFSAERPKGSFSTLEIQRTEQGDSAMYLCASSPSPRGGTGELFFGEGSRLTVL.

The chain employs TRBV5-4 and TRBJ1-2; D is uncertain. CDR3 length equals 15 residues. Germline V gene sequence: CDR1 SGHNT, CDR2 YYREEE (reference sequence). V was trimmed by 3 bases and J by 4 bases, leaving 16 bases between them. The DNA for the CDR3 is TGTGCCAGCAGCTCATGGACTCCTGATGGCTATGGCTACACCTTC. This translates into CASSSWTPDGYGYTF. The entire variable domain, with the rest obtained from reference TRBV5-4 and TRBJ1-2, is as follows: ETGVTQSPTHLIKTRGQQVTLRCSSQSGHNTVSWYQQALGQGPQFIFQYYREEENGRGNFPPRFSGLQFPNYSSELNVNALELDDSALYLCASSSWTPDGYGYTFGSGTRLTVV.

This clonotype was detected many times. CDR3 region: CASSLNGGIQETQYF. The CDR3 nucleotides read TGTGCCAGCAGCTTAAACGGGGGGATACAAGAGACCCAGTACTTC. The genes are TRBV7-3 and TRBJ2-5; TRBD2 aligns across 7 bases. This CDR3 comprises 15 residues. Germline CDR1 and CDR2: SGHTA and FQGTGA. J gave up 2 bases and V 1 base, and 4 bases lay outside the gene matches.

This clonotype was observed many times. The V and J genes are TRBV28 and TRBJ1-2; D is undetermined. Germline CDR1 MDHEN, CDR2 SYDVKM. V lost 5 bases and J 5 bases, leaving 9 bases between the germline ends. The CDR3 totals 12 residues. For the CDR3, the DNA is TGTGCCAGCAGTCTAGGAGATTATGGCTACACCTTC. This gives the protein CASSLGDYGYTF.

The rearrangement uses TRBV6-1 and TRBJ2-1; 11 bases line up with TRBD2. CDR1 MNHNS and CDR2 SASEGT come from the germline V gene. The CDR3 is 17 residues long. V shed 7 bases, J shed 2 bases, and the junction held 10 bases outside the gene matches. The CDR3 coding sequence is TGTGCCAGCATACCGCCTAGCGGGGGGACCCCCTACAATGAGCAGTTCTTC. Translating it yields CASIPPSGGTPYNEQFF.

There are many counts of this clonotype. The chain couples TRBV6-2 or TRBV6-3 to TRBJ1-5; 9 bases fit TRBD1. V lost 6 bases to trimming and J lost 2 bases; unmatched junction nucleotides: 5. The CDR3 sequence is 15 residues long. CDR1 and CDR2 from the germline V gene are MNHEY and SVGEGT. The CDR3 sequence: CASSRDRGGNQPQHF. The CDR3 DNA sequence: TGTGCCAGCAGCCGTGACAGGGGGGGCAATCAGCCCCAGCATTTT.

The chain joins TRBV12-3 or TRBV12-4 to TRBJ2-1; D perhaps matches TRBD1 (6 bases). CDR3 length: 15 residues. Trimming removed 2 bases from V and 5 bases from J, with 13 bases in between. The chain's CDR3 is CASSLSVDRHNEQFF. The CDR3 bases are TGTGCCAGCAGTTTAAGCGTGGACAGACACAATGAGCAGTTCTTC.

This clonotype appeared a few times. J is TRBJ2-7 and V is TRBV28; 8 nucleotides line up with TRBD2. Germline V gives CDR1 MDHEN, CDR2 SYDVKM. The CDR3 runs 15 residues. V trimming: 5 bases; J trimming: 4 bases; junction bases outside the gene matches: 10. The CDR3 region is CASSRPGAGGYEQYF. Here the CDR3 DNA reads TGTGCCAGCAGTCGCCCAGGGGCGGGAGGATACGAGCAGTACTTC.

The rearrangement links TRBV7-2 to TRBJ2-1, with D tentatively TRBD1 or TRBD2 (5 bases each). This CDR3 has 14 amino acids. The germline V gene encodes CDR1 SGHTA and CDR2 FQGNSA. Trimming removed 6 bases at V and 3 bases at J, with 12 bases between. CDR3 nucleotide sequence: TGTGCCAGCAGGGGGGTCAACGGCTACAATGAGCAGTTCTTC. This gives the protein CASRGVNGYNEQFF.

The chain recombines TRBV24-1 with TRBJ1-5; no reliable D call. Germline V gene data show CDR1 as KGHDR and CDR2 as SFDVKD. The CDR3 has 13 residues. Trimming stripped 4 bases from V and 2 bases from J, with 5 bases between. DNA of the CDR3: TGTGCCACCAGTGAGGCAGGCAATCAGCCCCAGCATTTT. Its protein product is CATSEAGNQPQHF.

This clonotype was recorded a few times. The CDR3: CAFQGNTIYF. The CDR3 DNA follows: TGTGCCTTCCAGGGAAACACCATATATTTT. V usage is TRBV7-9 and J usage is TRBJ1-3; unclear D gene. Deletions cut 11 bases from V and 4 bases from J, with 6 bases between. From germline, CDR1 is SEHNR and CDR2 FQNEAQ (reference sequence). CDR3 length equals 10 residues.